A single sample is the source of the 29 T cell receptor delta chains below, sequenced in a study of gamma-delta T cells after stem cell transplantation. TCRdb re-identified clones in the RT-PCR reads via CATT. The data hold approximately 2,500 delta-chain clones, with 1.5% to 2% observed a single time. The sequenced sample consisted of gamma-delta T cells. These receptors were obtained from a human donor. It is not recorded whose cells these are; they may come from a transplant donor.

This clone was detected a few times. The rearrangement uses TRDV3 and TRDJ1, with D maybe TRDD2 (9 bases). The CDR3 has 19 amino acids. From germline, CDR1 is TVYSNPD and CDR2 GDNSRS (reference sequence). With 3 bases removed from V and 1 base from J, the gap between germline ends came to 30 bases. CDR3 protein: CAFVSLPTDWGLFTDKLIF. DNA of the CDR3: TGTGCCTTCGTTAGCCTTCCTACGGACTGGGGGCTATTCACCGATAAACTCATCTTT.

Comment on this clone: This DNA's translation differs at residue 12 from TCRdb's protein, which comes from a much larger clone; a read error is likely, and the protein shown is translated from the DNA. V is TRDV2 and J is TRDJ1; D is possibly TRDD3 (5 bases). Germline V lookup: CDR1 GEAIGNYY, CDR2 EKD. The CDR3 is 17 amino acids. The ends were cut back, 0 bases at V and 3 bases at J, with 19 bases in the middle. The CDR3 here is CACDTVTAGRYADKLIF. The CDR3, as DNA: TGTGCCTGTGACACCGTAACTGCTGGGAGGTACGCCGATAAACTCATCTTT.

This clone has just a few counts. The CDR3 DNA is TGTGCCTGTGACCTAGTTCCACGTGGAACCTGGGACACCCGACAGATGTTTTTC. Translating gives CACDLVPRGTWDTRQMFF. The chain combines TRDV2 with TRDJ3; D call uncertain. Trimming removed 3 bases at V and 2 bases at J, with 16 bases between. The germline V gene has CDR1 GEAIGNYY and CDR2 EKD. The CDR3 has 18 amino acids.

In its sample, this clone was seen a few times. With a far larger clone one base away, a read error is the likely cause. The same CDR3 is also encoded by other DNA sequences in this sample. The chain recombines TRDV1 with TRDJ1, with D possibly being TRDD2 (5 bases). Trimming shortened V by 4 bases and J by 5 bases, and 17 bases separated the two germline ends. Germline-derived CDR1 and CDR2 are TSWWSYY and QGS. The CDR3 is 15 residues long. The CDR3 is CALGASTFPTDKLIF. The CDR3 DNA follows: TGTGCTCTTGGGGCCAGTACGTTCCCTACTGATAAACTCATCTTT.

This clone has just a few counts. The rearrangement joins TRDV2 to TRDJ1; 10 bases are shared with TRDD3. The V gene end was trimmed by 0 bases and the J gene end by 3 bases; junction bases not matched to a gene: 18. The length of the CDR3 is 20 residues. CDR1 and CDR2 from the germline V gene are GEAIGNYY and EKD. CDR3 region: CACDTVQTGGSHLSSDKLIF. The DNA of the CDR3 is TGTGCCTGTGACACCGTACAAACTGGGGGATCCCATTTAAGCTCCGATAAACTCATCTTT.

This clone appeared a few times. The chain links TRDV1 to TRDJ3, with 11 bases identical to TRDD3. The length of the CDR3 is 24 residues. V was pared by 5 bases and J by 4 bases, with 25 bases of the junction left unmatched. Germline V lookup: CDR1 TSWWSYY, CDR2 QGS. This CDR3 reads CALGSPPLPNPYWGIGWDTRQMFF. The CDR3 DNA reads as TGTGCTCTTGGGTCTCCACCTCTTCCTAATCCTTACTGGGGGATAGGATGGGACACCCGACAGATGTTTTTC.

In this sample, this clone is medium-sized. This specimen includes other DNA sequences encoding the same CDR3. The rearrangement joins TRDV2 to TRDJ3; 7 bases map to TRDD3. In germline, CDR1 is GEAIGNYY, CDR2 EKD. The CDR3 is made up of 19 amino acids. The ends lost 3 bases at V and 0 bases at J; junction bases unmatched: 10. The CDR3 sequence: CACDPSGGPRSWDTRQMFF. In nucleotides, the CDR3 is TGTGCCTGTGACCCGTCTGGGGGCCCCCGCTCCTGGGACACCCGACAGATGTTTTTC.

Points on this clone: The TCRdb protein comes from a much larger clone and disagrees with this DNA's translation at residue 7, likely due to a read error; the protein given here is derived from the DNA. The chain's CDR3 is CACDTVNIMGSNTDKLIF. The CDR3 region has the DNA TGTGCCTGTGACACCGTTAACATTATGGGGAGCAACACCGATAAACTCATCTTT. The chain has TRDV2 and TRDJ1, with TRDD3 as a possible D gene (5 bases). This CDR3 region has 18 residues. V gave up 0 bases and J gave up 0 bases, with 19 bases separating them. Germline V gene data show CDR1 as GEAIGNYY and CDR2 as EKD.

In its sample, this clone is medium-sized. V gene TRDV2 combines with J gene TRDJ3; 9 bases match TRDD3. Germline V gene data show CDR1 as GEAIGNYY and CDR2 as EKD. This CDR3 spans 21 amino acids. V gave up 0 bases and J gave up 1 base; unmatched junction bases: 12. CDR3 in amino acids: CACDTVNRGYAESWDTRQMFF. CDR3 nucleotides: TGTGCCTGTGACACCGTTAACCGGGGATACGCCGAATCCTGGGACACCCGACAGATGTTTTTC.

Remarks on this clone: With a far larger clone one base away, a read error is the likely cause. The chain uses TRAV29/DV5 and TRDJ1; TRDD3 matches at 9 bases. This CDR3 comprises 23 residues. Germline V gene data show CDR1 as NSMFDY and CDR2 as ISSIKDK. As DNA, the CDR3 is TGTGCAGCAAGCGTGGCTTCCTATCCCCTGGGGGATGGCGGTTTCTTTAACACCGGTAAACTCATCTTT. This encodes CAASVASYPLGDGGFFNTGKLIF.

This clone was detected only a few times. The chain carries TRDV2 and TRDJ1; 11 positions match TRDD3. The junction had 26 bases not matched to a gene; V was cut back by 1 base and J by 2 bases. CDR1 GEAIGNYY and CDR2 EKD come from the germline V gene. This CDR3 has 23 residues. In DNA form, the CDR3 reads TGTGCCTGTGACACGGTTCAGGGCTTAGTACTGGGGGATAATTTCTTTTCGACCGATAAACTCATCTTT. It codes for CACDTVQGLVLGDNFFSTDKLIF.

This clone was seen a few times. A much larger clone lies a single base off, so this may be a read error. The same CDR3 is also encoded by other DNA sequences in this sample. The CDR3 region has the DNA TGCGCCTGTGACCCACTGGGACTCTACGATAAACTCATCTTT. Translated, it gives CACDPLGLYDKLIF. This chain uses TRDV2 with TRDJ1; D perhaps matches TRDD3 (6 bases). The CDR3 spans 14 residues. Germline V gene data show CDR1 as GEAIGNYY and CDR2 as EKD.

This clone turned up a few times. It differs at one base from a far larger clone, so likely a read error. The sample holds other DNA sequences that translate to the same CDR3. The chain carries TRDV1 and TRDJ1; 8 positions agree with TRDD3. CDR3 length equals 20 residues. V lost 2 bases and J lost 0; bases outside the gene matches: 17. The germline gives CDR1 TSWWSYY, CDR2 QGS. CDR3 residues: CALGERRSWLLGAYTDKLIF. The CDR3 DNA is TGTGCTCTTGGGGAAAGGCGCTCTTGGTTACTGGGGGCTTACACCGATAAACTCATCTTT.

This clone qualifies as medium-sized. The J gene is TRDJ1, the V gene TRDV2; TRDD3 matches at 7 bases. The junction had 16 bases not matched to a gene; V was cut back by 3 bases and J by 4 bases. Per germline, CDR1 GEAIGNYY and CDR2 EKD. This CDR3 contains 17 residues. CDR3 DNA sequence: TGTGCCTGTGACTCGGCTGGGGGCCCGATAAGAGGCGATAAACTCATCTTT. Amino acid sequence: CACDSAGGPIRGDKLIF.

The gene calls are TRDV2 and TRDJ3, with D hard to call. Germline V lookup: CDR1 GEAIGNYY, CDR2 EKD. The CDR3 consists of 14 residues. V lost 0 bases to trimming and J lost 5 bases, with 4 bases between them. CDR3 amino acids: CACDTLGDTRQMFF. The CDR3 DNA reads as TGTGCCTGTGACACCCTGGGGGACACCCGACAGATGTTTTTC.

Comment on this clone: Other DNA sequences in the sample encode the same CDR3. The gene calls are TRDV2 and TRDJ3; D unclear. CDR3 size: 20 residues. Trimming removed 0 bases at V and 5 bases at J, with 22 bases between. Germline V CDR1 and CDR2: GEAIGNYY, EKD. CDR3: CACDTVVGDKAPGDTRQMFF. The CDR3 DNA reads TGTGCCTGTGACACCGTGGTGGGTGATAAGGCGCCTGGGGACACCCGACAGATGTTTTTC.

This clone was observed a few times. An end of the junction differs from the germline gene, which may be a read error. The same CDR3 can be traced to other DNA sequences in this sample. The chain uses TRDV2 and TRDJ1, with D uncertain. The V gene's germline CDR1 is GEAIGNYY and CDR2 EKD. The CDR3 sequence is 14 residues long. CDR3 in amino acids: CACDTVMYTDKLIF. Here the CDR3 DNA reads TGTGCCTGTGACACCGTGATGTACACCGATAAACTTATCTTT.

In its sample, this clone was seen a few times. A read error is the likely source, as a far larger clone sits one nucleotide away. In the same sample, other DNA sequences code for this CDR3. Here the CDR3 DNA reads TGTGCCTGTGACCCAATATTGGGGGATACCCCGAATAAACTCATCTTT. This gives the protein CACDPILGDTPNKLIF. J is TRDJ1 and V is TRDV2; 10 positions agree with TRDD3. V shed 3 bases and J 6 bases; nucleotides not matched to a gene: 12. CDR3 length: 16 residues. Per germline, CDR1 GEAIGNYY and CDR2 EKD.

This clone was recorded a few times. An end of the junction does not agree with germline; a read error may underlie this. The chain employs TRDV2 and TRDJ1, with TRDD3 matching over 9 bases. Looked up from germline, CDR1 is GEAIGNYY and CDR2 is EKD. The CDR3 runs to 13 residues. The CDR3 sequence is CACWGIGADRLIF. The CDR3 DNA is TGTGCCTGTTGGGGGATAGGCGCCGATAGACTCATCTTT.

Within the sample, this clone is large. Other DNA sequences from this sample encode an identical CDR3 as well. The chain links TRDV2 to TRDJ1; 12 nucleotides agree with TRDD3. The CDR3 consists of 13 residues. Germline lookup yields CDR1 GEAIGNYY and CDR2 EKD. V shed 3 bases and J 12 bases; nucleotides not matched to a gene: 7. CDR3 sequence: CACDSILGDTVIF. The CDR3 bases are TGTGCCTGTGACTCAATACTGGGGGATACCGTCATCTTT.

The rearrangement uses TRDV2 and TRDJ1; possibly TRDD2 for D (5 bases). The CDR3 extends over 17 amino acids. CDR1 GEAIGNYY and CDR2 EKD come from the germline V gene. Deletions cut 3 bases from V and 0 bases from J, with 19 bases between. The CDR3 DNA is TGTGCCTGTGACCGCCTTCTCTCGGGAGAAGACACCGATAAACTCATCTTT. Protein sequence: CACDRLLSGEDTDKLIF.

Relative to its sample, this clone is medium-sized (0.01 to 0.1%). This sequence joins TRDV2 and TRDJ1; 7 bases are shared with TRDD3. V lost 1 base, J lost 0 bases, and 22 bases stayed unmatched. This CDR3 comprises 21 residues. Germline values: CDR1 GEAIGNYY, CDR2 EKD. The CDR3 coding sequence is TGTGCCTGTGACACGATCGCTACCCCTGGGGGCCCCAAACAATACACCGATAAACTCATCTTT. Amino acids: CACDTIATPGGPKQYTDKLIF.

Details on this clone: TCRdb assigns this DNA the protein of a much larger clone, which departs from its translation at residue 8; this likely reflects a read error, and the protein shown comes from translating the DNA. The rearrangement links TRDV2 to TRDJ1; TRDD3 matches 9 bases. Germline values: CDR1 GEAIGNYY, CDR2 EKD. V trimming: 1 base; J trimming: 0 bases; junction bases outside the gene matches: 20. CDR3 length equals 21 residues. The CDR3 sequence is CACDTMNAGGLPNRYTDKLIF. The CDR3 nucleotides read TGTGCCTGTGACACGATGAACGCTGGGGGATTACCAAATCGGTACACCGATAAACTCATCTTT.

This clone was seen a few times. At the DNA level, this CDR3 is encoded by other sequences in the same sample as well. The genes are TRDV2 and TRDJ2; 8 bases map to TRDD3. Trimming removed 0 bases from V and 2 bases from J; junction bases left unmatched: 16. This CDR3 spans 20 amino acids. Germline V lookup: CDR1 GEAIGNYY, CDR2 EKD. The CDR3 loop is CACDTVRTGGTTPLTAQLFF. The CDR3 nucleotides read TGTGCCTGTGACACCGTTAGAACTGGGGGGACCACTCCCTTGACAGCACAACTCTTCTTT.

A note on this clone: The protein TCRdb lists differs from the translation of the DNA at residue 17; the protein given here is translated from the DNA itself. This chain joins TRDV1 and TRDJ1; TRDD3 agrees at 8 bases. This CDR3 spans 19 amino acids. CDR1 and CDR2 (germline): TSWWSYY, QGS. The CDR3 spells CALGGGDLPPVLGADKIIF. The DNA for the CDR3 is TGTGCTCTTGGGGGCGGGGACCTACCCCCAGTACTGGGGGCCGATAAAATCATCTTT.

This clone is medium-sized within its sample. The chain uses TRDV1 and TRDJ1, with a tentative D call TRDD2 (6 bases). This CDR3 comprises 19 residues. Germline V gives CDR1 TSWWSYY, CDR2 QGS. V was clipped by 8 bases and J by 0 bases, with 28 bases between them. CDR3 in amino acids: CALIPISSTGPSNTDKLIF. For the CDR3, the DNA is TGTGCTCTTATTCCTATTTCGAGTACTGGTCCGAGTAACACCGATAAACTCATCTTT.

By share, this clone counts as medium-sized. This chain uses TRDV1 with TRDJ1, with D possibly being TRDD3 (9 bases). The germline V and J ends were trimmed by 1 base and 2 bases, with 32 bases remaining between them. This CDR3 region has 22 residues. The germline gives CDR1 TSWWSYY, CDR2 QGS. CDR3 sequence reads: CALGEPYLPSLWGISPTDKLIF. DNA for the CDR3: TGTGCTCTTGGGGAACCTTACCTTCCTAGTCTCTGGGGGATTTCTCCAACCGATAAACTCATCTTT.

In the case of this clone: Since a much larger clone is just one base distant, this may be a read error. The same CDR3 also results from other DNA sequences found in this sample. J is TRDJ1 and V is TRDV2, with D perhaps TRDD3 (6 bases). The CDR3 length is 19 residues. Per germline, CDR1 GEAIGNYY and CDR2 EKD. The CDR3 DNA sequence: TGTGCCTGTGACACCGTAGGGAGCTCGGGGATTTGGGAAGCCGATAAGCTCATCTTT. This gives the protein CACDTVGSSGIWEADKLIF.

This sequence joins TRDV2 and TRDJ1; D call uncertain. The CDR3 consists of 14 residues. Germline loops: CDR1 GEAIGNYY, CDR2 EKD. V was shortened by 3 bases and J by 5 bases, with 15 bases between the two germline ends. CDR3 DNA: TGTGCCTGTGACTCCCTTGGGAGGTCTGATAAACTCATCTTT. It is translated as CACDSLGRSDKLIF.